These 3 T cell receptor beta chains share one sample of origin, sequenced in a study of cytomegalovirus exposure and HLA in healthy donors. Amplification used 60 Vbeta primers and 13 Jbeta primers. Clones were read by immunoSEQ multiplex PCR, and TCRdb kept only the in-frame ones, dropping some. The top ten clones hold around 3.9% of a sample with fewer than 110,000 clones, about 85% of them seen once. Material: PBMCs. The receptors shown here come from a man aged 25 to 40 in good health and CMV-seronegative.

V gene TRBV7-2 combines with J gene TRBJ1-1; D is ambiguous. The length of the CDR3 is 12 residues. The V gene's germline CDR1 is SGHTA and CDR2 FQGNSA. V dropped 2 bases and J dropped 11 bases, with 12 bases sitting between them. This CDR3 is CASSLNAFEAFF. The CDR3 DNA sequence: TGTGCCAGCAGCTTAAACGCCTTTGAGGCTTTCTTT.

The V gene is TRBV25-1, the J gene TRBJ2-1, with 7 bases fitting TRBD1. J lost 8 bases, V lost 4 bases, and 17 bases had no gene match. The germline CDR1 and CDR2 sequences are MGHDK and SYGVNS. The CDR3 runs to 17 residues. The CDR3 DNA follows: TGTGCCAGCAGTGCCCCGAACAGGGGCCCCCCCCTCGATGAGCAGTTCTTC. This gives the protein CASSAPNRGPPLDEQFF.

This chain uses TRBV6-1 with TRBJ1-1; 8 bases map to TRBD1. The junction had 13 bases not matched to a gene; V was cut back by 6 bases and J by 10 bases. Germline V lookup: CDR1 MNHNS, CDR2 SASEGT. This CDR3 comprises 14 residues. The CDR3 reads CASRKRQGWSAAFF. CDR3 DNA: TGTGCCAGCAGGAAAAGACAGGGGTGGTCTGCAGCTTTCTTT.